The T cell receptor beta chain described here comes from a study of human T cells and chemical hapten exposure. Study-wide results and limits: Sensitizing with DPC caused no change in TCRs above 1 in 1000 frequency.

TCRdb re-derived calls from the RACE reads in MiXCR, one entry per CDR3 protein. The sample carries 350,000 to 400,000 distinct CDR3 sequences, 4.5% to 5.5% recorded once. The V gene's germline CDR1 is SEHNR and CDR2 FQNEAQ (reference sequence). This CDR3 contains 17 residues. Trimming cost V 5 bases and J 7 bases; bases outside gene matches: 17. Time point described: pre-sensitization, week 0. As to treatment: therapeutic diphenylcyclopropenone sensitization with weekly scalp DPC. This clonotype was found many times. Antigen unknown. This chain connects TRBV7-9 to TRBJ2-1; 7 positions match TRBD1. The specimen was whole blood, collected in connection with sensitization to the hapten diphenylcyclopropenone (DPC). The sequence came from a woman aged 50 to 65 with alopecia areata. Some clones in this sample may be carry-over from other donors' samples. For the CDR3, the DNA is TGTGCCAGCAGCCAACTCGACAGGGTCCAGTACAGGAATGAGCAGTTCTTC. This translates into CASSQLDRVQYRNEQFF. Combining the CDR3 with reference TRBV7-9 and TRBJ2-1 gives the whole variable domain DTGVSQNPRHKITKRGQNVTFRCDPISEHNRLYWYRQTLGQGPEFLTYFQNEAQLEKSRLLSDRFSAERPKGSFSTLEIQRTEQGDSAMYLCASSQLDRVQYRNEQFFGPGTRLTVL.